A selection of T cell receptor beta chains follows, all from one sample in a study of regulatory and conventional T cells in RAG deficiency. Repertoires were generated with immunoSEQ multiplex PCR, while TCRdb's copy carries only in-frame clones and drops some. The data hold some 28,000 clones, with 85% to 95% observed a single time. Another study also made use of these data, one on regulatory T cells.

Material: Tregs sorted from blood. Receptors originate from a human donor in good health. Both conserved end residues are part of each CDR3. The order of the fields is V gene, D gene, clone size, J gene, CDR3 DNA, CDR3 protein. D genes are given only for firm matches. Not all rows give a size; the values are once, few, many and, for expanded clones, a class.

>TRBV25-1|TRBD1|.|TRBJ1-2
TGTGCCAGCACCCGGGACAGCCTGCGCTACACCTTC
CASTRDSLRYTF
>TRBV28|.|.|TRBJ1-4
TGTGCCAGCAGTTTATTCAGAGTTGCAACTAATGAAAAACTGTTTTTT
CASSLFRVATNEKLFF
>TRBV7-6|TRBD1|.|TRBJ2-7
TGTGCCAGCAGCTTAGGCGATCCAGGACAGGGGGCCTACGAGCAGTACTTC
CASSLGDPGQGAYEQYF
>TRBV9|.|.|TRBJ2-1
TGTGCCAGCTCTGCCAACGGCGATGAGCAGTTCTTC
CASSANGDEQFF
>TRBV7-3|.|.|TRBJ1-2
TGTGCCAGTTCCCCCACCGGGACGGAGAACTATGGCTACACCTTC
CASSPTGTENYGYTF
>TRBV27|.|.|TRBJ1-1
TGTGCCAGCAGTCCCGACGGACCGGCGGCTGAAGCTTTCTTT
CASSPDGPAAEAFF
>TRBV28|.|.|TRBJ1-3
TGTGCCAGCAGTTTTCGGGTATACGGTTTTGGAAACACCATATATTTT
CASSFRVYGFGNTIYF
>TRBV5-1|.|.|TRBJ1-6
TGCGCCAGCAGCTTGAACGGCCCGTTGTACAATTCACCCCTCCACTTT
CASSLNGPLYNSPLHF
>TRBV28|.|.|TRBJ1-2
TGTGCCAGCAGCTCAGGGGCTAACTATGGCTACACCTTC
CASSSGANYGYTF
>TRBV4-1|TRBD1|.|TRBJ2-7
TGCGCCAGCAGCCATGTGACAGGGGGTGGATACTACGAGCAGTACTTC
CASSHVTGGGYYEQYF
>TRBV19|.|.|TRBJ1-6
TGTGCCAGTAGTATACGGGGAGGCAATTCACCCCTCCACTTT
CASSIRGGNSPLHF
>TRBV7-9|.|.|TRBJ1-1
TGTGCCAGCAGCTTAAGGAATACTTACACTGAAGCTTTCTTT
CASSLRNTYTEAFF
>TRBV5-1|.|.|TRBJ2-7
TGCGCCAGCAGCCTTTCGGGGGACTCCTACGAGCAGTACTTC
CASSLSGDSYEQYF
>TRBV4-1|TRBD1|.|TRBJ1-3
TGCGCCAGCAGCCCCAAGACGTCCGGACAGGGCCATCCCACCATATATTTT
CASSPKTSGQGHPTIYF
>TRBV2|.|once|TRBJ2-7
TGTGCCAGCAGGCCGGACCCCGGCTACGAGCAGTACTTC
CASRPDPGYEQYF
>TRBV28|.|.|TRBJ2-4
TGTGCCAGCAGTTTATTATCCCGAGCCAAAAACATTCAGTACTTC
CASSLLSRAKNIQYF
>TRBV5-4|TRBD1|.|TRBJ2-5
TGTGCCAGCAGCGATACAGGGGTAGGGCAAGAGACCCAGTACTTC
CASSDTGVGQETQYF
>TRBV5-1|.|.|TRBJ1-2
TGCGCCAGCAGCTTGGGCGGCAGGGTAGGGAGTGGCTACACCTTC
CASSLGGRVGSGYTF
>TRBV6-4|.|.|TRBJ2-1
TGTGCCAGCAGTGACGAGCGGGCGTACTCCTACAATGAGCAGTTCTTC
CASSDERAYSYNEQFF
>TRBV6-5|.|.|TRBJ2-1
TGTGCCAGCAGTCGCGACAGCTACCCCTACAATGAGCAGTTCTTC
CASSRDSYPYNEQFF
>TRBV2|TRBD2|.|TRBJ2-1
TGTGCCCGTAGCGGGGGGCCCTCCTACAATGAGCAGTTCTTC
CARSGGPSYNEQFF
>TRBV7-8|TRBD1|.|TRBJ1-2
TGTGCCAGCAGCTCGCAGGGGGGGCCCTATGGCTACACCTTC
CASSSQGGPYGYTF
>TRBV18|.|.|TRBJ1-5
TGTGCCAGCTCACCAGGGAGGGGTTATAGCAATCAGCCCCAGCATTTT
CASSPGRGYSNQPQHF
>TRBV7-9|.|once|TRBJ1-1
TGTGCCAGCAGCTTAGTTCGCTCTGGGGCTTTCTTT
CASSLVRSGAFF
>TRBV5-1|TRBD1|.|TRBJ1-1
TGCGCCAGCAGGGCTACAGGGGGCTACACTGAAGCTTTCTTT
CASRATGGYTEAFF
>TRBV30|TRBD1|.|TRBJ2-1
TGTGCCTGGAAATCCGGGACAGAGTTTTACAATGAGCAGTTCTTC
CAWKSGTEFYNEQFF
>TRBV15|TRBD1|.|TRBJ1-2
TGTGCCACCCGACGGACAGGGAACTATGGCTACACCTTC
CATRRTGNYGYTF
>TRBV28|TRBD2|.|TRBJ2-4
TGTGCCAGCAGTTCCGATCGGGGAGGGAACATTCAGTACTTC
CASSSDRGGNIQYF
>TRBV6-1|.|.|TRBJ1-1
TGTGCCGGCAGGCGTTTCGGGGGCACTGAAGCTTTCTTT
CAGRRFGGTEAFF
>TRBV11-3|.|.|TRBJ1-1
TGTGCCAGCAGCCTAGGGTGGGGTACTGAAGCTTTCTTT
CASSLGWGTEAFF
>TRBV5-1|.|.|TRBJ2-5
TGCGCCAGCAGCCTACAGGGAGAGGAGACCCAGTACTTC
CASSLQGEETQYF
>TRBV28|.|.|TRBJ2-3
TGTGCCAGCCTACGGGGGCAGCACACAGATACGCAGTATTTT
CASLRGQHTDTQYF
>TRBV9|.|.|TRBJ2-5
TGTGCCAGCTCGCGAGGGCGGGGGCCCTTGATGACCCAGTACTTC
CASSRGRGPLMTQYF
>TRBV10-3|.|.|TRBJ2-1
TGTGCCATCAGTGAGACGTACTTGCGGGCCAGCTCCTACAATGAGCAGTTCTTC
CAISETYLRASSYNEQFF
>TRBV6-1|.|few|TRBJ2-7
TGTGCCAGCAGTGAAGCTTACAGGGATGACGAGCAGTACTTC
CASSEAYRDDEQYF
>TRBV18|TRBD1|.|TRBJ2-7
TGTGCCAGCTCACCACTCGGGCAACAGGGGGCGGGCGAGCAGTACTTC
CASSPLGQQGAGEQYF
>TRBV5-4|.|.|TRBJ1-1
TGTGCCAGCAGCTTGGCCCGGGGGGCGGGAACTGAAGCTTTCTTT
CASSLARGAGTEAFF
>TRBV5-4|.|.|TRBJ2-3
TGTGCCAGCAGCCATGGGGGGGCACCAAACACAGATACGCAGTATTTT
CASSHGGAPNTDTQYF
>TRBV5-3|TRBD1|.|TRBJ2-7
TGTGCCAGCAGCCAACCGGGACAGGTCTCCTACGAGCAGTACTTC
CASSQPGQVSYEQYF
>TRBV19|TRBD1|.|TRBJ1-4
TGTGCCAGTAGTAAATGGGACAGTCCCAATGAAAAACTGTTTTTT
CASSKWDSPNEKLFF
>TRBV6-1|.|.|TRBJ1-2
TGTGCCAGCCGGGCCCTGGCCAGCTTCGGCTATGGCTACACCTTC
CASRALASFGYGYTF
>TRBV19|.|once|TRBJ2-3
TGTGCCAGTAGTATACGGACAGTTAGCACAGATACGCAGTATTTT
CASSIRTVSTDTQYF
>TRBV5-6|TRBD2|.|TRBJ2-3
TGTGCCAGCAGCCAAGCTTGGAGGCGGGGGTCCCCCACAGATACGCAGTATTTT
CASSQAWRRGSPTDTQYF
>TRBV6-5|TRBD1|few|TRBJ1-1
TGTGCCAGCAGGGACAGGGAAAACACTGAAGCTTTCTTT
CASRDRENTEAFF
>TRBV6-6|.|.|TRBJ1-3
TGTGCCAGCAGCCCCGGGGGCGGAAACACCATATATTTT
CASSPGGGNTIYF
>TRBV18|.|.|TRBJ2-7
TGTGCCAGCTCACCAATGGCAGGGGCGTCCTACGAGCAGTACTTC
CASSPMAGASYEQYF
>TRBV6-6|.|.|TRBJ1-5
TGTGCCAGCAGTCAGCGAGGAGATCAGCCCCAGCATTTT
CASSQRGDQPQHF
>TRBV7-9|TRBD1|.|TRBJ1-4
TGTGCCAGCACCGACAGGGCGGCTAATGAAAAACTGTTTTTT
CASTDRAANEKLFF
>TRBV21-1|.|few|TRBJ1-6
TGTGCCAGCACTGAGAACAGCGACCACTTT
CASTENSDHF